The 6 T cell receptor beta chains below were found in one sample sequenced in a study of shared T cell receptors in the human thymus. Clones were read by immunoSEQ multiplex PCR, and TCRdb kept only the in-frame ones, dropping some. The sample comprises 500,000 to 750,000 clones, over 75% of which are singletons, and about 0.01% rests with the top ten. This sample also appeared in a second study, on human thymus T cells.

The specimen was thymocytes. The receptors were gathered from a boy less than two years old with a congenital heart defect.

This clone has just one count. V gene TRBV4-3 combines with J gene TRBJ2-7; D remains unclear. Germline CDR1 reads LGHNA; CDR2 reads YSLEER. Deletions cut 4 bases from V and 1 base from J, with 17 bases between. The CDR3 has 16 amino acids. CDR3 residues: CASSPKRLNLSYEQYF. CDR3 DNA: TGCGCCAGCAGCCCCAAGAGGTTAAACCTTTCCTACGAGCAGTACTTC.

The chain employs TRBV18 and TRBJ1-4; possible D gene TRBD1, 5 bases. V was cut by 3 bases and J by 4 bases, with 18 bases left in between. CDR1 is KGHSH and CDR2 is LQKENI in the germline V gene. The CDR3 loop spans 17 amino acids. The CDR3 DNA sequence: TGTGCCAGCTCACCCAGTTTGGCGGGGCCTAATAATGAAAAACTGTTTTTT. This codes for CASSPSLAGPNNEKLFF.

The chain uses TRBV28 and TRBJ2-7, with 8 bases that match TRBD2. V dropped 5 bases and J dropped 2; count of bases not matched to a gene: 8. Germline V lookup: CDR1 MDHEN, CDR2 SYDVKM. The CDR3 extends over 15 amino acids. CDR3: CASSSTSGSPYEQYF. CDR3 DNA sequence: TGTGCCAGCAGTAGCACCAGCGGGAGTCCCTACGAGCAGTACTTC.

V and J are TRBV19 and TRBJ1-5; a weak D match, TRBD1 (5 bases). Trimming took 6 bases from V and 5 from J, leaving 17 bases between them. The length of the CDR3 is 15 residues. Germline CDR1 reads LNHDA; CDR2 reads SQIVND (reference sequence). The CDR3 sequence: CASRSRVIRYQPQHF. The CDR3 nucleotides are TGTGCCAGTAGATCCAGGGTGATACGATATCAGCCCCAGCATTTT.

The rearrangement links TRBV25-1 to TRBJ2-2, with 16 nucleotides matching TRBD2. CDR1 MGHDK and CDR2 SYGVNS come from the germline V gene. This CDR3 has 17 amino acids. The ends lost 2 bases at V and 6 bases at J; junction bases unmatched: 3. CDR3 DNA sequence: TGTGCCAGCAGTGAAGGGGGACTAGCGGGAGGGGCCGGGGAGCTGTTTTTT. Its translation is CASSEGGLAGGAGELFF.

About this clone: Other DNA sequences within the sample encode an identical CDR3. CDR3: CASSQDPQEVSDTSSYNEQFF. DNA of the CDR3: TGCGCCAGCAGCCAAGACCCCCAGGAGGTCTCCGACACGAGCTCCTACAATGAGCAGTTCTTC. The V gene is TRBV4-3, the J gene TRBJ2-1, with a weak D call TRBD2 (5 bases). V lost 0 bases and J lost 0, with 24 bases in between. Germline CDR1 is LGHNA and CDR2 is YSLEER. There are 21 residues in the CDR3.